Given below is one TCR beta chain in context. The antigen is undetermined. Assay used: immunoSEQ multiplex PCR; TCRdb lists only in-frame clones, some missing. Counted here are approximately 51,000 clones, over 70% occurring once; the ten biggest clones make up about 8.3%. The data are from a study of PD-1 blockade in mismatch repair-deficient tumors. Background on the study: Patients had around 11 mismatch repair-deficient cancer types, all previously treated and progressing. Study results and limitations: Tumor-resident clones, often undetectable pretreatment in blood, expanded then contracted after pembrolizumab.

Trimming cost V 4 bases and J 6 bases; bases outside gene matches: 8. Germline V lookup: CDR1 LNHDA, CDR2 SQIVND (reference sequence). This CDR3 contains 14 residues. The chain employs TRBV19 and TRBJ1-1, with 7 nucleotides matching TRBD1. Specimen: peripheral blood, collected roughly 21 weeks after starting pembrolizumab. This TCR derives from an adult with mismatch repair-deficient cancer. The CDR3 reads CASSNQGVKSEAFF. The CDR3 nucleotides are TGTGCCAGTAGTAATCAGGGGGTGAAGTCTGAAGCTTTCTTT.